The 3 T cell receptor beta chains presented below share a single source sample, sequenced in a study of blood T cell repertoires in COVID-19. Measured with immunoSEQ multiplex PCR; TCRdb has only the in-frame clones, and not every one. In the table there are 200,000 or so clones, about 88% of which are singletons. Sample: PBMCs or T cells enriched from blood (not recorded which). These receptors all stem from a woman in her twenties or thirties who had recovered from COVID-19.

J is TRBJ1-2 and V is TRBV2; weak D call: TRBD1 (6 bases). Germline loops: CDR1 SNHLY, CDR2 FYNNEI. The CDR3 is made up of 14 amino acids. V lost 7 bases and J lost 7, with 19 bases in between. In DNA, the CDR3 is TGTGCCAGCAATACAGGGTCCCTGGGGGTTGGCTACACCTTC. Translating gives CASNTGSLGVGYTF.

The chain uses TRBV30 and TRBJ2-7; weak D call: TRBD2 (6 bases). Trimming shortened V by 2 bases and J by 6 bases, and 14 bases separated the two germline ends. This CDR3 region has 13 residues. The germline gives CDR1 GTSNPN, CDR2 SVGIG (reference sequence). In DNA, the CDR3 is TGTGCCTGGAGTACACGGGAGTTGTGCGAGCAGTACTTC. Protein product: CAWSTRELCEQYF.

The chain links TRBV6-5 to TRBJ2-7, with 8 bases lining up with TRBD1. The CDR3 consists of 14 residues. V was pared by 7 bases and J by 6 bases, with 11 bases of the junction left unmatched. The germline V gene encodes CDR1 MNHEY and CDR2 SVGAGI. As DNA, the CDR3 is TGTGCCAGCACTGGGACAGGCGGTCATCGCGAGCAGTACTTC. The encoded protein is CASTGTGGHREQYF.